This T cell receptor (beta chain) was retrieved from a study of T-cell reconstitution after alpha-beta-depleted transplantation in children. Researchers prepared the TCRbeta library using unique molecular identifiers, the study reports. TCRdb reprocessed the PCR reads with MiXCR, giving one entry per CDR3 protein. The data show tens of thousands of distinct CDR3 sequences, with 7% to 8% seen just once and around 2.5% held by the top ten. V lost 3 bases and J lost 4; bases outside the gene matches: 4. This CDR3 contains 16 residues. Looked up from germline, CDR1 is KGHSH and CDR2 is LQKENI. This clonotype was recorded a few times.

Specimen: PBMCs from the stem cell graft donor, collected from the stem cell graft. The gene calls are TRBV18 and TRBJ2-6; 9 bases match TRBD1. The TCR originated in a human donor who donated a stem cell graft to a child with acute lymphoblastic leukemia. The CDR3 protein is CASSPYRGPGANVLTF. CDR3 nucleotides: TGTGCCAGCTCACCCTACAGGGGGCCAGGGGCCAACGTCCTGACTTTC.